These 26 T cell receptor beta chains share one sample of origin, sequenced in a study of T cell responses to AZD1222 COVID-19 vaccine. Profiled with immunoSEQ multiplex PCR; TCRdb holds only in-frame clones, not every one. The sample lists some 180,000 clones, around 93% occurring once. The sequencing here drew on peripheral blood, taken 28 days after the second dose of the MenACWY control vaccine. Source of these receptors: an adult who received the MenACWY meningococcal vaccine as a control.

In regard to this clone: The junction does not match germline at one end; this may be a read error. The rearrangement joins TRBV6-6 to TRBJ1-5; 7 bases line up with TRBD1. This CDR3 region has 15 residues. CDR1 is MNHNY and CDR2 is SVGAGI in the germline V gene (reference sequence). CDR3 DNA sequence: TGCGCAGCGCGTGCCAGGGGGTATGGCAATCAGCCCCAGCATTTT. Amino acids: CAARARGYGNQPQHF.

The J gene is TRBJ1-1, the V gene TRBV7-9; TRBD1 is a possible D gene (6 bases). The CDR3 has 15 amino acids. V dropped 5 bases and J dropped 4 bases, with 17 bases sitting between them. CDR1 and CDR2 (germline): SEHNR, FQNEAQ (reference sequence). The CDR3 DNA sequence: TGTGCCAGCAGCGCCTCGACGGGGGCAGTCACTGAAGCTTTCTTT. Its protein product is CASSASTGAVTEAFF. The variable domain in full, with the rest retrieved from reference TRBV7-9 and TRBJ1-1, is DTGVSQNPRHKITKRGQNVTFRCDPISEHNRLYWYRQTLGQGPEFLTYFQNEAQLEKSRLLSDRFSAERPKGSFSTLEIQRTEQGDSAMYLCASSASTGAVTEAFFGQGTRLTVV.

The rearrangement links TRBV4-1 to TRBJ2-1, with TRBD2 matching 9 bases. This CDR3 region has 16 residues. V lost 5 bases and J lost 3; bases outside the gene matches: 8. The germline V gene encodes CDR1 MGHRA and CDR2 YSYEKL. CDR3 sequence (DNA): TGCGCCAGCAGCAAAGGCGGGGGGGAGAACTACAATGAGCAGTTCTTC. Its protein is CASSKGGGENYNEQFF.

This chain links TRBV19 with TRBJ1-2; TRBD1 matches at 7 bases. Unmatched junction bases numbered 11, after V lost 5 bases and J lost 5 bases. Germline loops: CDR1 LNHDA, CDR2 SQIVND (reference sequence). The CDR3 has 15 amino acids. Here the CDR3 reads CASSPTRTGIYGYTF. The CDR3 nucleotides read TGTGCCAGTAGTCCGACCCGGACAGGAATTTATGGCTACACCTTC.

This clone was found once. This sequence joins TRBV7-8 and TRBJ2-5; the D is unclear. Trimming cost V 1 base and J 3 bases, with 18 bases left between them. CDR3 length equals 17 residues. The germline V gene encodes CDR1 SGHVS and CDR2 FQNEAQ. The CDR3 coding sequence is TGTGCCAGCAGCTTAGACTACAGACCGCCGATGGAAGAGACCCAGTACTTC. Translating it yields CASSLDYRPPMEETQYF.

The J gene is TRBJ1-1, the V gene TRBV3-1 (or the pseudogene TRBV3-2); 8 nucleotides match TRBD1. The germline CDR1 and CDR2 sequences are LGHDT and YNNKEL (reference sequence). This CDR3 comprises 13 residues. Trimming at V came to 5 bases and at J to 10 bases, leaving 9 bases not matched to a gene. CDR3 loop: CASSFQTGAVAFF. The CDR3 DNA follows: TGTGCCAGCAGCTTCCAGACAGGGGCCGTAGCTTTCTTT.

This chain uses TRBV6-5 with TRBJ1-2; D is ambiguous. Germline CDR1 is MNHEY and CDR2 is SVGAGI. The ends were cut back, 2 bases at V and 8 bases at J, with 18 bases in the middle. The CDR3 has 15 amino acids. The CDR3: CASSYEGSSIGGYTF. The CDR3 DNA follows: TGTGCCAGCAGTTACGAGGGATCATCCATAGGGGGCTACACCTTC.

The chain recombines TRBV19 with TRBJ1-5, with a possible D match to TRBD1 (6 bases). This CDR3 contains 16 residues. CDR1 and CDR2 from the germline V gene are LNHDA and SQIVND (reference sequence). With 8 bases removed from V and 0 bases from J, the gap between germline ends came to 17 bases. DNA for the CDR3: TGTGCCAGTCATCAACCGGGACACCCTAGCAATCAGCCCCAGCATTTT. It is translated as CASHQPGHPSNQPQHF.

The chain employs TRBV18 and TRBJ2-5, with D unclear. The CDR3 is made up of 14 amino acids. The germline V gene has CDR1 KGHSH and CDR2 LQKENI. With 6 bases removed from V and 2 bases from J, the gap between germline ends came to 13 bases. Here the CDR3 DNA reads TGTGCCAGCTCTACGTACGGCCAGCAAGAGACCCAGTACTTC. Its translation is CASSTYGQQETQYF. Combining the CDR3 with reference TRBV18 and TRBJ2-5 gives the whole variable domain NAGVMQNPRHLVRRRGQEARLRCSPMKGHSHVYWYRQLPEEGLKFMVYLQKENIIDESGMPKERFSAEFPKEGPSILRIQQVVRGDSAAYFCASSTYGQQETQYFGPGTRLLVL.

This clone appeared a single time. V and J are TRBV29-1 and TRBJ1-2; no definite D call. Trimming took 4 bases from V and 4 from J, leaving 13 bases between them. The CDR3 sequence is 13 residues long. Germline lookup yields CDR1 SQVTM and CDR2 ANQGSEA. CDR3 residues: CSVAGLGSYGYTF. The CDR3, as DNA: TGCAGCGTTGCCGGCTTAGGGTCCTATGGCTACACCTTC. The variable domain in full, completed from reference TRBV29-1 and TRBJ1-2, reads SAVISQKPSRDICQRGTSLTIQCQVDSQVTMMFWYRQQPGQSLTLIATANQGSEATYESGFVIDKFPISRPNLTFSTLTVSNMSPEDSSIYLCSVAGLGSYGYTFGSGTRLTVV.

The chain couples TRBV6-5 to TRBJ2-3, with a possible D match to TRBD2 (5 bases). Trimming cost V 0 bases and J 2 bases, with 9 bases left between them. CDR1 and CDR2 (germline): MNHEY, SVGAGI. The CDR3 covers 15 residues. CDR3 nucleotides: TGTGCCAGCAGTTACTCGAGCGGCTTCACAGATACGCAGTATTTT. It yields the protein CASSYSSGFTDTQYF.

This rearrangement joins TRBV19 to TRBJ2-7, with D perhaps TRBD1 (6 bases). From germline, CDR1 is LNHDA and CDR2 SQIVND (reference sequence). This CDR3 comprises 14 residues. Trimming pared 6 bases from V and 2 bases from J, leaving 14 bases between. CDR3 in DNA: TGTGCCAGTAGCAGGACAGTCGGAGCCTACGAGCAGTACTTC. Translated: CASSRTVGAYEQYF.

The CDR3 protein is CASSGVGINQPQHF. CDR3 in DNA: TGTGCCAGCAGTGGAGTAGGGATAAATCAGCCCCAGCATTTT. The genes are TRBV2 and TRBJ1-5, with D uncertain. This CDR3 region has 14 residues. Germline loops: CDR1 SNHLY, CDR2 FYNNEI. V lost 4 bases and J lost 4, with 11 bases in between.

The chain employs TRBV5-4 and TRBJ1-6; weak D call: TRBD1 (6 bases). There are 13 residues in the CDR3. Trimming took off 4 bases at V and 10 bases at J, with 12 bases between the two ends. Germline-derived CDR1 and CDR2 are SGHNT and YYREEE (reference sequence). DNA of the CDR3: TGTGCCAGCAGCCTAAACAGGGAATCACCCCTCCACTTT. This codes for CASSLNRESPLHF.

This chain connects TRBV6-1 to TRBJ2-7; maybe TRBD1 (6 bases). CDR1 and CDR2 (germline): MNHNS, SASEGT. This CDR3 is built from 15 residues. V shed 3 bases and J shed 7 bases, with 19 bases lying between them. The DNA for the CDR3 is TGTGCCAGCAGTGATACAGGGACCCCCTATCGGGAGCAGTACTTC. Its translation is CASSDTGTPYREQYF.

This chain uses TRBV6-5 with TRBJ1-1; D uncertain. Trimming removed 6 bases at V and 7 bases at J, with 12 bases between. Germline loops: CDR1 MNHEY, CDR2 SVGAGI. This CDR3 contains 12 residues. The DNA of the CDR3 is TGTGCCAGCAGAGCCAGTCTCAGTGAAGCTTTCTTT. As protein: CASRASLSEAFF.

V usage is TRBV7-2 and J usage is TRBJ2-5; D not resolved. The V and J ends lost 5 bases and 4 bases respectively, with 14 bases between them. The length of the CDR3 is 14 residues. Germline V CDR1 and CDR2: SGHTA, FQGNSA. CDR3 sequence reads: CASSRGSLTETQYF. CDR3 in DNA: TGTGCCAGCAGCCGCGGTAGCCTTACAGAGACCCAGTACTTC.

This CDR3 is CASSSHSDYGYTF. CDR3 nucleotides: TGTGCCAGCAGCTCCCACAGCGACTATGGCTACACCTTC. J is TRBJ1-2 and V is TRBV6-5; D remains ambiguous. Trimming removed 6 bases from V and 3 bases from J, with 11 bases in between. CDR1 and CDR2 from the germline V gene are MNHEY and SVGAGI. CDR3 length: 13 amino acids.

The rearrangement uses TRBV7-3 and TRBJ2-3; D uncertain. Germline V gene data show CDR1 as SGHTA and CDR2 as FQGTGA. CDR3 length equals 14 residues. Trimming removed 0 bases at V and 2 bases at J, with 6 bases between. CDR3 protein: CASSLTPDTDTQYF. CDR3 DNA sequence: TGTGCCAGCAGCTTAACCCCCGACACAGATACGCAGTATTTT.

This clone was seen just once. This chain joins TRBV7-2 and TRBJ2-5, with 8 bases that match TRBD2. Germline CDR1 reads SGHTA; CDR2 reads FQGNSA. V gave up 3 bases and J gave up 5 bases; unmatched junction bases: 5. This CDR3 spans 14 amino acids. CDR3 in amino acids: CASSLYRGGETQYF. CDR3 sequence (DNA): TGTGCCAGCAGCTTGTATCGGGGGGGGGAGACCCAGTACTTC.

The chain couples TRBV30 to TRBJ1-2; weak D call: TRBD1 (5 bases). V was shortened by 4 bases and J by 11 bases, with 17 bases between the two germline ends. The CDR3 has 12 residues. From germline, CDR1 is GTSNPN and CDR2 SVGIG (reference sequence). Written as DNA, the CDR3 is TGTGCCTGGACGAGGCACGAGGGGTTATACACCTTC. Amino acid sequence: CAWTRHEGLYTF.

The chain links TRBV27 to TRBJ1-2, with 10 bases that match TRBD1. This CDR3 spans 13 amino acids. Germline values: CDR1 MNHEY, CDR2 SMNVEV (reference sequence). V was clipped by 3 bases and J by 8 bases; unmatched bases: 3. The CDR3 bases are TGTGCCAGCAGTTTCGACAGGGGGCAAGGCTACACCTTC. It is translated as CASSFDRGQGYTF.

The V gene is TRBV5-4, the J gene TRBJ2-2; D is undetermined. Trimming shortened V by 4 bases and J by 3 bases, and 13 bases separated the two germline ends. Germline-derived CDR1 and CDR2 are SGHNT and YYREEE (reference sequence). This CDR3 spans 15 amino acids. The CDR3 region is CASSRVGRHTGELFF. The CDR3 nucleotides are TGTGCCAGCAGCCGAGTCGGGCGGCACACCGGGGAGCTGTTTTTT. Full variable domain (missing parts from reference TRBV5-4 and TRBJ2-2): ETGVTQSPTHLIKTRGQQVTLRCSSQSGHNTVSWYQQALGQGPQFIFQYYREEENGRGNFPPRFSGLQFPNYSSELNVNALELDDSALYLCASSRVGRHTGELFFGEGSRLTVL.

This clone was counted a single time. The J gene is TRBJ1-1, the V gene TRBV24-1; TRBD1 might be the D (6 bases). CDR3 size: 13 residues. Trimming removed 6 bases from V and 5 bases from J, with 12 bases in between. Germline CDR1 KGHDR, CDR2 SFDVKD. The CDR3 bases are TGTGCCACCAGTCCGGGGGCCGATACTGAAGCTTTCTTT. It specifies CATSPGADTEAFF.

This chain links TRBV18 with TRBJ1-2; D not resolved. The germline V gene encodes CDR1 KGHSH and CDR2 LQKENI. Trimming left V 2 bases short and J 6 bases short, with 19 bases between. The CDR3 runs to 16 residues. The chain's CDR3 is CASSPKSQQKRNGYTF. The CDR3 DNA reads as TGTGCCAGCTCACCAAAGTCCCAGCAAAAGAGGAATGGCTACACCTTC.

V is TRBV28 and J is TRBJ2-3; 9 positions agree with TRBD2. Trimming cost V 7 bases and J 5 bases; bases outside gene matches: 16. The CDR3 contains 17 residues. Per germline, CDR1 MDHEN and CDR2 SYDVKM. CDR3 amino acids: CASTGTQLLAGVDTQYF. The CDR3 DNA sequence: TGTGCCAGCACTGGGACTCAGTTATTAGCGGGGGTAGATACGCAGTATTTT.